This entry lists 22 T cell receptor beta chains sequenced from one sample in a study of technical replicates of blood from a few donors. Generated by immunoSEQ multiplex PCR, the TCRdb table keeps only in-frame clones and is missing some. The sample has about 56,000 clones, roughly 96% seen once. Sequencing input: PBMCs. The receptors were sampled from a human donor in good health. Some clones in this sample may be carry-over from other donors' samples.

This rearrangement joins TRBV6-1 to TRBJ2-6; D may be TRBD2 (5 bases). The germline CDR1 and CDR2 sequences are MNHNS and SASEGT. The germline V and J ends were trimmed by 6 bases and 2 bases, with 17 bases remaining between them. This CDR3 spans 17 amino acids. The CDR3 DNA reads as TGTGCCAGCAGCGAAAATAATTTCGGGACTGGGGCCAACGTCCTGACTTTC. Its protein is CASSENNFGTGANVLTF.

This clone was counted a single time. The CDR3 region is CASSQSGLAGGDEQYF. CDR3 coding DNA: TGTGCCAGCAGCCAGTCCGGACTAGCGGGAGGAGATGAGCAGTACTTC. This chain links TRBV4-2 with TRBJ2-7; 14 bases fit TRBD2. The junction had 8 bases not matched to a gene; V was cut back by 3 bases and J by 7 bases. CDR3 length: 16 amino acids. Germline values: CDR1 LGHNA, CDR2 YNFKEQ.

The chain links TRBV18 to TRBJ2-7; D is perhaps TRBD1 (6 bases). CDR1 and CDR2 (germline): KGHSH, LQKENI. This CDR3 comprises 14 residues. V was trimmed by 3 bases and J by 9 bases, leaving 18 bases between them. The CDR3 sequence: CASSPGRQEPGQYF. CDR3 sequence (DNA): TGTGCCAGCTCACCCGGGCGACAGGAGCCGGGGCAGTACTTC.

CDR3 DNA sequence: TGTGCCAGCAGCTTAGGGACAGATGGCTACACCTTC. It is translated as CASSLGTDGYTF. The rearrangement joins TRBV7-9 to TRBJ1-2, with D perhaps TRBD1 (6 bases). This CDR3 has 12 amino acids. V was trimmed by 1 base and J by 6 bases, leaving 6 bases between them. CDR1 SEHNR and CDR2 FQNEAQ come from the germline V gene (reference sequence).

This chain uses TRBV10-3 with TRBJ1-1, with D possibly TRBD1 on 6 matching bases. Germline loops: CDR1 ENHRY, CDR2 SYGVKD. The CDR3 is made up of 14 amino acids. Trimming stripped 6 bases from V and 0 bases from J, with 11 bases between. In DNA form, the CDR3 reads TGTGCCATCAGACTGGACAGATTGAACACTGAAGCTTTCTTT. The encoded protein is CAIRLDRLNTEAFF.

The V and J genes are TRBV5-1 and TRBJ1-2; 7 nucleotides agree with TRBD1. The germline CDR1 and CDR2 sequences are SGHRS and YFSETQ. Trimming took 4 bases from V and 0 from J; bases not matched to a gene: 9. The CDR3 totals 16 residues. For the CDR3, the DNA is TGCGCCAGCAGCCCCGGGACAGTGGGAGCTAACTATGGCTACACCTTC. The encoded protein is CASSPGTVGANYGYTF.

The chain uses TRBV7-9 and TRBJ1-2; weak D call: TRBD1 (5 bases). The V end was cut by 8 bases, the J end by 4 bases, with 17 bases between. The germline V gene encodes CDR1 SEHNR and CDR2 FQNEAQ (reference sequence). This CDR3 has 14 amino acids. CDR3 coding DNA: TGTGCCAGCTCGACACTGGGGGGTCTCTATGGCTACACCTTC. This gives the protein CASSTLGGLYGYTF.

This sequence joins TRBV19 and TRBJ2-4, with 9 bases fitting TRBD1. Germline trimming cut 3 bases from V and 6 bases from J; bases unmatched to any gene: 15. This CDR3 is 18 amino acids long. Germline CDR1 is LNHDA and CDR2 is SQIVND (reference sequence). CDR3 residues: CASSITGGVPRRGNIQYF. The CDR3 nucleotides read TGTGCCAGTAGTATTACAGGGGGCGTCCCACGTCGGGGAAACATTCAGTACTTC.

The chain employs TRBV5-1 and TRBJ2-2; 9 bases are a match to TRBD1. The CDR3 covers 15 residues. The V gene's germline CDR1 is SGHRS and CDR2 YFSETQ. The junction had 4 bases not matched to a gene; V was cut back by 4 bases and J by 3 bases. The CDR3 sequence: CASSMRTGDTGELFF. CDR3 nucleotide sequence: TGCGCCAGCAGCATGCGGACAGGGGACACCGGGGAGCTGTTTTTT.

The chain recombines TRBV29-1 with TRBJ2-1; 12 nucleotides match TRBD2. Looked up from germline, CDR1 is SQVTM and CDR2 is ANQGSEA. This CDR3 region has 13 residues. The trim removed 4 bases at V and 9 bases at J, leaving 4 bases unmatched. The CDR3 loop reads CSVVPTSGGEQFF. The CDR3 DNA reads TGCAGCGTTGTCCCGACTAGCGGGGGTGAGCAGTTCTTC.

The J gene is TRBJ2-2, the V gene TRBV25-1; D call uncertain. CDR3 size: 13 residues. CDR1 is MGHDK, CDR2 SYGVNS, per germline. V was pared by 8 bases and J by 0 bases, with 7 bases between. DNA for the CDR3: TGTGCCAGCGCGTCAACGAACACCGGGGAGCTGTTTTTT. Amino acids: CASASTNTGELFF.

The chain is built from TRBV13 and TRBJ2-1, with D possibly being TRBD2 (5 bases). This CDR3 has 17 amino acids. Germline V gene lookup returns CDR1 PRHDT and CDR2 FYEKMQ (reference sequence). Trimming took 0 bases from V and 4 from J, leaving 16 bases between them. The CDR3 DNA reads TGTGCCAGCAGCTTAGGCCTAACGGGGAACGGTTACAATGAGCAGTTCTTC. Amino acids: CASSLGLTGNGYNEQFF.

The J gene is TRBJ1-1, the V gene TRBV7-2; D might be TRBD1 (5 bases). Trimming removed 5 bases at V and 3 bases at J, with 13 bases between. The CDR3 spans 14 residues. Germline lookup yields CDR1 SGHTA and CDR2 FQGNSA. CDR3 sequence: CASSRQWRDTEAFF. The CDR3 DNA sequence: TGTGCCAGCAGCCGACAGTGGAGGGACACTGAAGCTTTCTTT.

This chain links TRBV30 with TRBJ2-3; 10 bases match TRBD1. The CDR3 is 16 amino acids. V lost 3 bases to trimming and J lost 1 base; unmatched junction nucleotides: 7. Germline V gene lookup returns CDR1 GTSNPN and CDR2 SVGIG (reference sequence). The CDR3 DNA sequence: TGTGCCTGGAGGGACAGGGGGTTAAGGCGCACAGATACGCAGTATTTT. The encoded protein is CAWRDRGLRRTDTQYF.

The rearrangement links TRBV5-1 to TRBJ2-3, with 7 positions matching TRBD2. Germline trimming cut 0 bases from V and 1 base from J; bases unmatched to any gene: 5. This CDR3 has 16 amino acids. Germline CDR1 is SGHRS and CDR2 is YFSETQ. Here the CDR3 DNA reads TGCGCCAGCAGCTTGGGGGGTCTAGCGGGCACAGATACGCAGTATTTT. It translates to CASSLGGLAGTDTQYF.

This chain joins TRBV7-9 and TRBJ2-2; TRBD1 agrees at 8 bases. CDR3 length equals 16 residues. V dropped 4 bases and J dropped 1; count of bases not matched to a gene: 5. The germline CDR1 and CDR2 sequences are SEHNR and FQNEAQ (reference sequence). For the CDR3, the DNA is TGTGCCAGCAGCTCCCGGACAGGGATGAACACCGGGGAGCTGTTTTTT. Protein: CASSSRTGMNTGELFF.

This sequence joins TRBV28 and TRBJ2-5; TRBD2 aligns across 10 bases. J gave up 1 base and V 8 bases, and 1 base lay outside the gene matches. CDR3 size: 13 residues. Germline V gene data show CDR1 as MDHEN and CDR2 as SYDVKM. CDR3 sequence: CASASGGQETQYF. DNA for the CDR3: TGTGCCAGCGCTAGCGGGGGCCAAGAGACCCAGTACTTC.

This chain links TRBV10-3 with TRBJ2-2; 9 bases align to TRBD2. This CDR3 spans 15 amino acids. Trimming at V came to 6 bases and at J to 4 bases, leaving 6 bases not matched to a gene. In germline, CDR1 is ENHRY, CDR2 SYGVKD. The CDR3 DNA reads TGTGCCATCAGAGGCGGGGGGGCGACCACCGGGGAGCTGTTTTTT. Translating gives CAIRGGGATTGELFF.

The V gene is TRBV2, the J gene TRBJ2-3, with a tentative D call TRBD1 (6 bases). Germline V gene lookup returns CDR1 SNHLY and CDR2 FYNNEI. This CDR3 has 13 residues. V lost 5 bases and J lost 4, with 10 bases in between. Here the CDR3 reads CASSLRQADTQYF. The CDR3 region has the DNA TGTGCCAGCAGTTTACGACAGGCAGATACGCAGTATTTT.

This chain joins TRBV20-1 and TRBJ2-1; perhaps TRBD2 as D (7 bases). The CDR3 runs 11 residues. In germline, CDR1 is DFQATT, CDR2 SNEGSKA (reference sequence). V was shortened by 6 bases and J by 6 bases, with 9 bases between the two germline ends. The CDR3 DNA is TGCAGTGCGAGGGGGGGCAATGAGCAGTTCTTC. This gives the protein CSARGGNEQFF.

CDR3 in amino acids: CASSLVYWDSNTDTQYF. The CDR3 coding sequence is TGTGCCAGCAGCTTAGTGTATTGGGACTCGAACACAGATACGCAGTATTTT. The chain links TRBV11-2 to TRBJ2-3; TRBD2 is a possible D gene (6 bases). V was clipped by 1 base and J by 2 bases, with 16 bases between them. CDR1 SGHAT and CDR2 FQNNGV come from the germline V gene. The CDR3 length is 17 residues.

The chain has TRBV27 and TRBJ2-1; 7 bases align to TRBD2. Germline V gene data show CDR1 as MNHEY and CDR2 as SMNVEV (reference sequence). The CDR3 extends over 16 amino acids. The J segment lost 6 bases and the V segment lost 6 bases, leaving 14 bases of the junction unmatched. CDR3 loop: CASRPFFFAGANEQFF. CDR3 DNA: TGTGCCAGCAGGCCCTTTTTCTTTGCGGGAGCCAATGAGCAGTTCTTC.